A selection of T cell receptor beta chains follows, all from one sample in a study of CD8+CD57+ T cells in acquired aplastic anemia. TCRdb ran MiXCR on the reads and lists one entry per CDR3 protein. The sample records more than 150,000 distinct CDR3 sequences, less than 50% being singletons. The sample comprised sorted CD4+, CD8+, or CD8+CD57+ T cells (not recorded which) from PBMCs. Receptors were obtained from a human donor with aplastic anemia. The CDR3 runs from the conserved cysteine through the conserved F or W. Fields, in order: V gene, clone size, J gene, D gene, CDR3 protein. D genes are given only for firm matches. The size field is filled for only some rows; it gives once, few, many or a size class.

TRBV6-5	few	TRBJ2-5	-	CASSSAAGELETQYF
TRBV10-2	-	TRBJ1-4	TRBD1	CASTGANEKLFF
TRBV15	-	TRBJ2-7	TRBD2	CADLSGGANEQYF
TRBV18	-	TRBJ2-2	-	CASSPLGPGELFF
TRBV5-1	-	TRBJ2-3	TRBD2	CASSLERAGVSTDTQYF
TRBV19	many	TRBJ1-5	-	CASSTQSGPVQPQHF
TRBV20-1	-	TRBJ1-1	TRBD1	CSARKGADGTEAFF
TRBV19	few	TRBJ1-5	TRBD1	CASSMGTAFHQPQHF
TRBV6-6	many	TRBJ1-5	-	CASSTSPNQPQHF
TRBV4-1	-	TRBJ2-1	-	CASSHTNEQFF
TRBV2	many	TRBJ2-3	-	CASSNGVTDTQYF
TRBV5-1	many	TRBJ1-5	TRBD1	CASSSGQGAHQPQHF
TRBV20-1	many	TRBJ2-3	TRBD2	CSASILAGDTQYF
TRBV20-1	-	TRBJ1-5	TRBD1	CSAKSGTGNDQPQHF
TRBV9	-	TRBJ2-1	TRBD2	CASSVGLAGGTGNEQFF
TRBV5-1	-	TRBJ2-6	-	CASSAGPGRKSGANVLTF
TRBV2	-	TRBJ1-2	-	CAIPYDGYTF
TRBV5-1	many	TRBJ1-2	TRBD1	CASSLGQGDGYTF
TRBV7-6	-	TRBJ2-1	TRBD2	CASSLVAGGLSDEQFF
TRBV30	-	TRBJ2-3	TRBD2	CAWRSGGRADTQYF
TRBV6-2/TRBV6-3	-	TRBJ2-7	-	CASKDAYYEQYF
TRBV25-1	-	TRBJ1-1	TRBD1	CASKGQGSPEAFF
TRBV11-2	many	TRBJ2-7	TRBD2	CASTLQGSGGTVFGEQYF
TRBV7-8	-	TRBJ2-3	-	CASSLFRERTDTQYF
TRBV20-1	-	TRBJ2-7	-	CSARDLDSTYEQYF
TRBV7-2	once	TRBJ1-3	-	CASTLFSGNTIYF